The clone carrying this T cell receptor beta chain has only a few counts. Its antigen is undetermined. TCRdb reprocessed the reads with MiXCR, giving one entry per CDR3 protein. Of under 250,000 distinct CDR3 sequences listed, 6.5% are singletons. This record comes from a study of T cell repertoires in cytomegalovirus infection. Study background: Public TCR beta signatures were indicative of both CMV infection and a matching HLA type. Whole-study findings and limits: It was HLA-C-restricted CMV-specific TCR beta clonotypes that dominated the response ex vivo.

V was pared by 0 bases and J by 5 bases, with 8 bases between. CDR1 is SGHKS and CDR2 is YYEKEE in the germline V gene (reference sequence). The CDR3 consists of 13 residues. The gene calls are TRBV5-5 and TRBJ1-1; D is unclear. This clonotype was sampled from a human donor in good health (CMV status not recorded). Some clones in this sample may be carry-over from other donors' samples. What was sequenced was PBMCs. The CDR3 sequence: CASSLDVGTEAFF. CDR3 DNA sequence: TGTGCCAGCAGCTTGGATGTGGGGACTGAAGCTTTCTTT.